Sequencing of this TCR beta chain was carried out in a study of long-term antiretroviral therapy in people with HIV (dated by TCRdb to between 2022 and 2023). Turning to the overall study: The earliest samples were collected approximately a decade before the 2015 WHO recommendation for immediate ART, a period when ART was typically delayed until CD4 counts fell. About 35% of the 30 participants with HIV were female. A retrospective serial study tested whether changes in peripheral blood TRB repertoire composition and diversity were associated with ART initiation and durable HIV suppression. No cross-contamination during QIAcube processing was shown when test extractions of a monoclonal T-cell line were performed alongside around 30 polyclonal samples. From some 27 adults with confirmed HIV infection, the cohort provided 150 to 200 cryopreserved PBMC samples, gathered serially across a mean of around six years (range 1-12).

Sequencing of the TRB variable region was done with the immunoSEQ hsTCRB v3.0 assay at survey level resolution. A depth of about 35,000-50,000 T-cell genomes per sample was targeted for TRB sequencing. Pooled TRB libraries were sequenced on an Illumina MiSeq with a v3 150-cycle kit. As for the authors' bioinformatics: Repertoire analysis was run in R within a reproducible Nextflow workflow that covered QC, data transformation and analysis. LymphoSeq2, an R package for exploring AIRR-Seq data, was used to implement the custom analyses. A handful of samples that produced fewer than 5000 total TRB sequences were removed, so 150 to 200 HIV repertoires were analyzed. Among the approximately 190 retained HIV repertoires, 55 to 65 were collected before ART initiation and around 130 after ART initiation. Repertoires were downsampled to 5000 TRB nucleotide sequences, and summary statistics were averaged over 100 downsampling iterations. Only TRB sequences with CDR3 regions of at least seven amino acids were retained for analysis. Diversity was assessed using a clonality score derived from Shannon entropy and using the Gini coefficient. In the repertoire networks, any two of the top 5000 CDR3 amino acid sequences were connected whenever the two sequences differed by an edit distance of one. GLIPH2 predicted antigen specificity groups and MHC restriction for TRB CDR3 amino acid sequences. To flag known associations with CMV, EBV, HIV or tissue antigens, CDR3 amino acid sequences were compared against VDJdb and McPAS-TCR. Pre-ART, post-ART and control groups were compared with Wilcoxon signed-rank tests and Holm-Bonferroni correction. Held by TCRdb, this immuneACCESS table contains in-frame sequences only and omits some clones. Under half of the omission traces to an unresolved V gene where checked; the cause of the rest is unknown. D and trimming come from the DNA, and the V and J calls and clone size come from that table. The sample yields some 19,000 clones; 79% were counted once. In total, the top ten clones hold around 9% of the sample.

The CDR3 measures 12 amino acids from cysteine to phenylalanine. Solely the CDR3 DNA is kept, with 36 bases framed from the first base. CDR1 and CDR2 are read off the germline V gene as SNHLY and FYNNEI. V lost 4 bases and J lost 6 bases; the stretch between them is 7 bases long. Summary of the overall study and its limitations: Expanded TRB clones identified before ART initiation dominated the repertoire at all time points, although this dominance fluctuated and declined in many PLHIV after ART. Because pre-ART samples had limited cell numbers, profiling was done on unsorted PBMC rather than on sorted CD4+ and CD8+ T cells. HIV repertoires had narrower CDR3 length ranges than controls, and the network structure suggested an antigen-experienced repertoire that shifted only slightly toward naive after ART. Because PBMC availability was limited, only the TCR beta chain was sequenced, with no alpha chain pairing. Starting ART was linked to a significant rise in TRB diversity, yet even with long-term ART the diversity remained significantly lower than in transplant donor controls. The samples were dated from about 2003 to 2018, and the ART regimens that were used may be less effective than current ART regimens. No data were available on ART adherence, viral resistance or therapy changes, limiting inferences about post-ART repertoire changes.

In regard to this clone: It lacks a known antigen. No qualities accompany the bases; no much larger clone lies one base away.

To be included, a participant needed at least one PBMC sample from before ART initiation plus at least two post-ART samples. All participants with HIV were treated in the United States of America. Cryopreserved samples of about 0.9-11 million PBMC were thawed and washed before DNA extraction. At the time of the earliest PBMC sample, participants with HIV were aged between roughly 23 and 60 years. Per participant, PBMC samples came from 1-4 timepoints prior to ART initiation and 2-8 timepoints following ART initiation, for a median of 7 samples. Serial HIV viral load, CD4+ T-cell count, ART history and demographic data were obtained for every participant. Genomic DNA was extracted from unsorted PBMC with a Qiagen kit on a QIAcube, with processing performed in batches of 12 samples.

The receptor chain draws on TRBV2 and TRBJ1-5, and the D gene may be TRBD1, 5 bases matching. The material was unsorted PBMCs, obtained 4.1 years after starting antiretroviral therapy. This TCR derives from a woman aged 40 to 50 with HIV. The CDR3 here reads CASSVQGQPQHF. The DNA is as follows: TGTGCCAGCAGTGTTCAGGGTCAGCCCCAGCATTTT.